The 26 T cell receptor beta chains below all came from one sample that was sequenced in a study of OX40 agonist ivuxolimab in advanced cancers. Profiling relied on immunoSEQ multiplex PCR, and the TCRdb table lists in-frame clones only, not all of them. This table has 40,000 to 50,000 clones, 70% to 90% appearing once. Sequencing was performed on CD4+ or CD8+ T cells sorted from blood, taken in a trial of the OX40 agonist ivuxolimab. Receptor source: an adult with an advanced solid tumor such as melanoma, head and neck, liver or kidney cancer.

The chain combines TRBV5-5 with TRBJ2-7; possibly TRBD1 for D (5 bases). The germline CDR1 and CDR2 sequences are SGHKS and YYEKEE (reference sequence). The V and J ends lost 0 bases and 5 bases respectively, with 12 bases between them. The CDR3 runs to 14 residues. CDR3 region: CASSLVGRADEQYF. CDR3 nucleotides: TGTGCCAGCAGCTTGGTGGGCAGGGCCGACGAGCAGTACTTC.

The chain employs TRBV19 and TRBJ1-4; D unresolved. Trimming removed 5 bases from V and 7 bases from J, with 17 bases in between. The CDR3 is 15 amino acids. Germline V gene lookup returns CDR1 LNHDA and CDR2 SQIVND (reference sequence). The CDR3 loop is CASSPTGLGSEKLFF. CDR3 coding DNA: TGTGCCAGTAGTCCGACGGGATTAGGAAGTGAAAAACTGTTTTTT.

The J gene is TRBJ2-5, the V gene TRBV18; D is ambiguous. Germline assignment: CDR1 KGHSH and CDR2 LQKENI. The CDR3 has 13 amino acids. Trimming removed 6 bases at V and 2 bases at J, with 10 bases between. The CDR3 spells CASSPSAQETQYF. The DNA for the CDR3 is TGTGCCAGCTCCCCCTCGGCTCAAGAGACCCAGTACTTC.

The chain combines TRBV10-3 with TRBJ2-3; 7 bases are a match to TRBD1. Germline CDR1 and CDR2: ENHRY and SYGVKD. This CDR3 has 16 residues. Trimming at V came to 3 bases and at J to 2 bases, leaving 8 bases not matched to a gene. For the CDR3, the DNA is TGTGCCATCAGTGACAAGGGGGCTAAAGTCACAGATACGCAGTATTTT. It yields the protein CAISDKGAKVTDTQYF.

This clone was seen just once. J is TRBJ2-7 and V is TRBV11-2; perhaps TRBD1 as D (6 bases). This CDR3 is built from 13 residues. Trimming stripped 3 bases from V and 5 bases from J, with 11 bases between. The germline CDR1 and CDR2 sequences are SGHAT and FQNNGV. The CDR3, as DNA: TGTGCCAGCAGCTTCGACAGGTACAACGAGCAGTACTTC. Translating it yields CASSFDRYNEQYF.

The rearrangement joins TRBV6-5 to TRBJ2-7; maybe TRBD2 (7 bases). Germline V gene sequence: CDR1 MNHEY, CDR2 SVGAGI. This CDR3 comprises 16 residues. The germline V and J ends were trimmed by 2 bases and 4 bases, with 18 bases remaining between them. The CDR3, as DNA: TGTGCCAGCAGTTACGCTAGAGGGGGGGTAAGATACGAGCAGTACTTC. This translates into CASSYARGGVRYEQYF.

V is TRBV19 and J is TRBJ1-5; 7 bases align to TRBD1. The CDR3 has 17 amino acids. Germline-derived CDR1 and CDR2 are LNHDA and SQIVND (reference sequence). With V trimmed by 4 bases and J by 1 base, 10 bases remained unmatched. As DNA, the CDR3 is TGTGCCAGTAGTACCCAGACAGGGTCTTACAGCAATCAGCCCCAGCATTTT. This encodes CASSTQTGSYSNQPQHF.

The gene calls are TRBV14 and TRBJ2-7, with D possibly matching TRBD1 (5 bases). Trimming removed 7 bases at V and 2 bases at J, with 9 bases between. The CDR3 consists of 12 residues. CDR1 SGHDN and CDR2 FVKESK come from the germline V gene. This CDR3 reads CASTGQTYEQYF. Written as DNA, the CDR3 is TGTGCCAGCACAGGACAAACCTACGAGCAGTACTTC.

The chain employs TRBV6-1 and TRBJ2-7; 10 bases align to TRBD1. V shed 5 bases and J 5 bases; nucleotides not matched to a gene: 6. CDR3 size: 14 residues. CDR1 is MNHNS and CDR2 is SASEGT in the germline V gene. The CDR3 spells CASSKGQGGHEQYF. In DNA, the CDR3 is TGTGCCAGCAGTAAAGGACAGGGGGGTCACGAGCAGTACTTC.

The chain carries TRBV19 and TRBJ2-3; no clear D gene. The V gene's germline CDR1 is LNHDA and CDR2 SQIVND (reference sequence). The CDR3 is made up of 13 amino acids. The germline V and J ends were trimmed by 5 bases and 5 bases, with 11 bases remaining between them. CDR3 amino acids: CASSEAGEDTQYF. CDR3 bases: TGTGCCAGTAGTGAGGCAGGAGAAGATACGCAGTATTTT.

The rearrangement joins TRBV7-9 to TRBJ2-3, with 8 bases lining up with TRBD2. From germline, CDR1 is SEHNR and CDR2 FQNEAQ (reference sequence). CDR3 length: 18 residues. After removal of 2 bases from V and 4 bases from J, the junction contained 14 bases not matched to a gene. The CDR3 is CASSLSDTGGLVADTQYF. The CDR3 DNA follows: TGTGCCAGCAGCTTATCCGATACGGGGGGGCTAGTAGCAGATACGCAGTATTTT.

This chain joins TRBV30 and TRBJ2-7; possible D gene TRBD2, 5 bases. The CDR3 is 12 residues long. The germline V and J ends were trimmed by 0 bases and 3 bases, with 6 bases remaining between them. Germline V lookup: CDR1 GTSNPN, CDR2 SVGIG (reference sequence). The CDR3 sequence: CAWSVTSYEQYF. CDR3 DNA: TGTGCCTGGAGTGTAACTAGCTACGAGCAGTACTTC.

The V call is TRBV7-6, the J call TRBJ2-7, with 7 bases matching TRBD2. The CDR3 length is 14 residues. V trimming: 1 base; J trimming: 11 bases; junction bases outside the gene matches: 11. Germline lookup yields CDR1 SGHVS and CDR2 FNYEAQ. CDR3 sequence: CASSLGGSRRGEYF. The CDR3 DNA reads TGTGCCAGCAGCTTAGGGGGTTCCCGACGGGGGGAGTACTTC.

This sequence joins TRBV6-5 and TRBJ1-4, with unresolved D. The germline V gene has CDR1 MNHEY and CDR2 SVGAGI. The CDR3 is made up of 13 amino acids. The ends were cut back, 0 bases at V and 8 bases at J, with 7 bases in the middle. DNA for the CDR3: TGTGCCAGCAGTTACTCACTGGCGGAAAAACTGTTTTTT. Translating it yields CASSYSLAEKLFF.

In its sample, this clone was seen once. The rearrangement links TRBV19 to TRBJ2-7; D not certain. Germline loops: CDR1 LNHDA, CDR2 SQIVND (reference sequence). This CDR3 region has 14 residues. Between the trimmed V and J ends, which lost 3 bases and 2 bases, there was a span of 11 bases. The CDR3 sequence is CASSMTVPAYEQYF. The CDR3 DNA reads as TGTGCCAGTAGTATGACTGTCCCGGCCTACGAGCAGTACTTC. The whole variable domain, filled in from reference TRBV19 and TRBJ2-7, reads DGGITQSPKYLFRKEGQNVTLSCEQNLNHDAMYWYRQDPGQGLRLIYYSQIVNDFQKGDIAEGYSVSREKKESFPLTVTSAQKNPTAFYLCASSMTVPAYEQYFGPGTRLTVT.

V is TRBV9 and J is TRBJ1-2, with D possibly matching TRBD1 (6 bases). V lost 0 bases to trimming and J lost 4 bases, with 7 bases between them. The CDR3 is made up of 13 amino acids. Germline V gene lookup returns CDR1 SGDLS and CDR2 YYNGEE. CDR3 sequence (DNA): TGTGCCAGCAGCGTAGAGGGGGTCTATGGCTACACCTTC. This translates into CASSVEGVYGYTF.

The rearrangement joins TRBV29-1 to TRBJ2-3; weak D call: TRBD2 (6 bases). Germline values: CDR1 SQVTM, CDR2 ANQGSEA. The ends were cut back, 7 bases at V and 4 bases at J, with 21 bases in the middle. CDR3 size: 15 residues. CDR3 DNA: TGCAGCGCAAAGACCGAGCGGAGGGACGCAGATACGCAGTATTTT. Translated: CSAKTERRDADTQYF.

This clone was observed a single time. The rearrangement uses TRBV6-5 and TRBJ1-4; D gene uncertain. The germline gives CDR1 MNHEY, CDR2 SVGAGI. The CDR3 has 14 amino acids. The V end was cut by 0 bases, the J end by 8 bases, with 10 bases between. CDR3 bases: TGTGCCAGCAGTTACTCGGAGCAGCGGGAAAAACTGTTTTTT. This gives the protein CASSYSEQREKLFF.

This clone was observed a single time. The V and J genes are TRBV19 and TRBJ2-2, with 8 bases that match TRBD1. The CDR3 is 14 amino acids. With 9 bases clipped from V and 8 bases from J, the junction kept 11 bases outside the gene matches. Germline CDR1 reads LNHDA; CDR2 reads SQIVND (reference sequence). CDR3 in DNA: TGTGCCAGCCGCTCAGGGGGCCTTATGGGGGAGCTGTTTTTT. This gives the protein CASRSGGLMGELFF.

Here the CDR3 DNA reads TGTGCCAGCAGCGCCCGGGGGGAAGCCTACGAGCAGTACTTC. Translated, it gives CASSARGEAYEQYF. J is TRBJ2-7 and V is TRBV13, with TRBD2 matching 7 bases. CDR1 and CDR2 (germline): PRHDT, FYEKMQ (reference sequence). The CDR3 runs to 14 residues. Losses at the gene ends were 5 bases for V and 2 bases for J; bases not matched to a gene: 6.

The chain combines TRBV11-2 with TRBJ1-2; D gene uncertain. Germline values: CDR1 SGHAT, CDR2 FQNNGV. Trimming removed 1 base from V and 1 base from J, with 4 bases in between. The CDR3 spans 13 residues. Here the CDR3 reads CASSLGGNYGYTF. The CDR3 DNA is TGTGCCAGCAGCTTAGGGGGTAACTATGGCTACACCTTC.

CDR3 bases: TGCAGCGTTATAAGCGACGCCGGGGAGCTGTTTTTT. Translated, it gives CSVISDAGELFF. The chain combines TRBV29-1 with TRBJ2-2; D is undetermined. In germline, CDR1 is SQVTM, CDR2 ANQGSEA. This CDR3 has 12 residues. Trimming took off 5 bases at V and 6 bases at J, with 10 bases between the two ends.

This chain connects TRBV28 to TRBJ2-7, with 8 bases that match TRBD2. Trimming at V came to 4 bases and at J to 6 bases, leaving 11 bases not matched to a gene. Germline V gene lookup returns CDR1 MDHEN and CDR2 SYDVKM. The CDR3 is 15 amino acids. The CDR3 DNA reads as TGTGCCAGCAGTTCCCCTACGGGGGGGCAGGTCGAGCAGTACTTC. This encodes CASSSPTGGQVEQYF.

Turning to this clone: This specimen includes other DNA sequences encoding the same CDR3. The CDR3: CAISEGNTEAFF. The CDR3 nucleotides read TGTGCCATCAGTGAAGGGAACACTGAAGCTTTCTTT. This rearrangement joins TRBV10-3 to TRBJ1-1; D ambiguous. The V and J ends lost 3 bases and 1 base respectively, with 3 bases between them. CDR1 and CDR2 from the germline V gene are ENHRY and SYGVKD. This CDR3 comprises 12 residues.

This rearrangement joins TRBV5-6 to TRBJ2-7; D possibly corresponds to TRBD1 (6 bases). Germline assignment: CDR1 SGHDT and CDR2 YYEEEE. This CDR3 region has 14 residues. The V gene lost 1 base and the J gene lost 3 bases, with 11 bases spanning the gap. In nucleotides, the CDR3 is TGTGCCAGCAGCTTGACAGGGCTCGACTACGAGCAGTACTTC. Translating it yields CASSLTGLDYEQYF. The full variable domain, with the rest looked up from reference TRBV5-6 and TRBJ2-7, is DAGVTQSPTHLIKTRGQQVTLRCSPKSGHDTVSWYQQALGQGPQFIFQYYEEEERQRGNFPDRFSGHQFPNYSSELNVNALLLGDSALYLCASSLTGLDYEQYFGPGTRLTVT.

The gene calls are TRBV7-6 and TRBJ2-3, with 12 positions matching TRBD2. This CDR3 contains 18 residues. Germline CDR1 is SGHVS and CDR2 is FNYEAQ. Trimming cost V 3 bases and J 0 bases; bases outside gene matches: 7. The CDR3 sequence is CASSFELAGGPSTDTQYF. The CDR3 DNA follows: TGTGCCAGCAGCTTCGAACTAGCGGGGGGACCTAGCACAGATACGCAGTATTTT.